This TCR beta chain was identified in a study of follicular helper T cells after annual influenza vaccination. Study-level findings and limits: ICOS+CD38+ cTfh clonality change tracked circulating plasmablast frequency change. Each annual vaccination recalled recurring oligoclonal ICOS+CD38+ cTfh clonotypes. Most later recoveries of Day 7 ICOS+CD38+ clones were ICOS-CD38- cTfh.

Trimming cost V 6 bases and J 6 bases; bases outside gene matches: 10. CDR3 size: 14 residues. Per germline, CDR1 MNHNY and CDR2 SVGAGI (reference sequence). Measured with immunoSEQ multiplex PCR; TCRdb has only the in-frame clones, and not every one. The profile shows some 10,000 clones, roughly four fifths of them singletons. Time point noted: 2014-2015 season, 7 days after vaccination. Adults were given seasonal inactivated influenza vaccine, and blood CD4 subsets were sorted before and after vaccination. For this clone: Its antigen is as yet unknown.

The starting material was CXCR5- memory CD4+ T cells sorted from blood, obtained 7 days after influenza vaccination. The V call is TRBV6-6, the J call TRBJ2-7, with 8 bases lining up with TRBD1. This TCR came from an adult who received the influenza vaccine. The CDR3 sequence: CASSRILQGGEQYF. The CDR3 region has the DNA TGTGCCAGCAGCCGAATCTTACAGGGGGGCGAGCAGTACTTC.